This T cell receptor beta chain was observed in a study of blood T cell repertoires in COVID-19. Across the study: COVID-19 samples from acute and convalescent phases originated in the United States, Italy and Spain. The analysed material was cDNA or gDNA that came from T cells, B-cell-depleted T cells, or PBMCs.

The sample holds a few counts of this clone. With V trimmed by 4 bases and J by 1 base, 4 bases remained unmatched. The CDR3 runs to 15 residues. Germline-derived CDR1 and CDR2 are SNHLY and FYNNEI. The authors' processing: Using reference gene primer amplification, nucleated cell counts were estimated. TCRdb keeps only in-frame clones here, not all; method: immunoSEQ multiplex PCR. That table supplies the V and J calls and clone size; D and trimming were determined from the DNA. The data contain about 73,000 clones, 90% of them singletons. This clonotype was sampled from a woman aged 80 or older with active or convalescent COVID-19. The material sequenced was peripheral blood. V is TRBV2 and J is TRBJ1-5, with TRBD1 matching 7 bases. CDR3 in amino acids: CASSAGTASNQPQHF. The CDR3 DNA follows: TGTGCCAGCAGTGCGGGGACAGCCAGCAATCAGCCCCAGCATTTT.